The next 24 T cell receptor beta chains were all read from a single sample in a study of CD8 T cells in ankylosing spondylitis. The study's findings and limits: A TCR beta motif made of several highly homologous variants seemed typical of ankylosing spondylitis blood.

Their antigen targets remain unknown. TCRdb redid the calling of the 5' RACE reads with MiXCR, one entry per CDR3 protein. The sample carries hundreds of thousands of distinct CDR3 sequences, 10% to 15% recorded once. The sample consisted of blood, either unsorted or a sorted T cell fraction (not recorded which). The receptors stem from a male donor with ankylosing spondylitis.

This clonotype was observed at least ten times. This chain joins TRBV12-3 or TRBV12-4 and TRBJ2-7, with TRBD2 as a possible D gene (6 bases). The CDR3 is made up of 15 amino acids. V was clipped by 5 bases and J by 1 base, with 15 bases between them. CDR3 sequence (DNA): TGTGCCAGCAGTCGGACACTCGGGGGTTCCTACGAGCAGTACTTC. Translation: CASSRTLGGSYEQYF.

This chain connects TRBV7-9 to TRBJ2-3, with 10 bases aligning to TRBD1. Trimming at V came to 5 bases and at J to 4 bases, leaving 6 bases not matched to a gene. The CDR3 loop spans 15 amino acids. Germline-derived CDR1 and CDR2 are SEHNR and FQNEAQ (reference sequence). The CDR3 loop is CASSQWDRGSDTQYF. CDR3 bases: TGTGCCAGCAGCCAATGGGACAGGGGTTCAGATACGCAGTATTTT.

This chain uses TRBV5-5 with TRBJ2-7; D is uncertain. The CDR3 contains 11 residues. Germline V gene lookup returns CDR1 SGHKS and CDR2 YYEKEE (reference sequence). Trimming took 3 bases from V and 1 from J, leaving 2 bases between them. Here the CDR3 reads CASSWSYEQYF. The CDR3 nucleotides are TGTGCCAGCAGCTGGTCCTACGAGCAGTACTTC.

Ten or more counts support this clonotype. This chain links TRBV29-1 with TRBJ2-5; D is unclear. V lost 3 bases to trimming and J lost 2 bases, with 13 bases between them. CDR1 SQVTM and CDR2 ANQGSEA come from the germline V gene. The CDR3 loop spans 14 amino acids. The CDR3 reads CSVDGRASQETQYF. The CDR3 DNA follows: TGCAGCGTTGATGGAAGGGCTAGTCAAGAGACCCAGTACTTC.

This clonotype was found many times. This chain links TRBV5-1 with TRBJ1-1; 9 bases are a match to TRBD1. The V gene's germline CDR1 is SGHRS and CDR2 YFSETQ. This CDR3 is built from 14 residues. V dropped 4 bases and J dropped 2; count of bases not matched to a gene: 3. CDR3 bases: TGCGCCAGCAGCAAGGACAGGGGAAACACTGAAGCTTTCTTT. Residues: CASSKDRGNTEAFF.

This clonotype was recorded a few times. The CDR3 nucleotides are TGTGCCAGCAATATCCTCGCAGGGTTATCCGGGGAGCTGTTTTTT. This translates into CASNILAGLSGELFF. This chain joins TRBV6-1 and TRBJ2-2, with D perhaps matching TRBD1 (5 bases). Germline V gene sequence: CDR1 MNHNS, CDR2 SASEGT. Trimming left V 7 bases short and J 6 bases short, with 18 bases between. The CDR3 length is 15 residues.

The V and J genes are TRBV20-1 and TRBJ2-2; a weak D match, TRBD1 (6 bases). V lost 6 bases to trimming and J lost 6 bases, with 17 bases between them. The CDR3 consists of 14 residues. The germline CDR1 and CDR2 sequences are DFQATT and SNEGSKA (reference sequence). The CDR3 region has the DNA TGCAGTGCGCCAAACTGGGGGCGGGCCGGGGAGCTGTTTTTT. Its translation is CSAPNWGRAGELFF.

In its sample, this clonotype was seen a few times. The chain couples TRBV20-1 to TRBJ2-1; TRBD1 matches at 7 bases. Germline loops: CDR1 DFQATT, CDR2 SNEGSKA (reference sequence). The V gene end was trimmed by 5 bases and the J gene end by 10 bases; junction bases not matched to a gene: 11. CDR3 length equals 13 residues. The CDR3 spells CSAVEQGVWEQFF. For the CDR3, the DNA is TGCAGTGCTGTCGAGCAGGGGGTTTGGGAGCAGTTCTTC.

The chain recombines TRBV7-9 with TRBJ2-1; D gene ambiguous. The length of the CDR3 is 14 residues. Germline values: CDR1 SEHNR, CDR2 FQNEAQ (reference sequence). V was cut by 4 bases and J by 4 bases, with 11 bases left in between. This chain's CDR3 is CASSWISEYNEQFF. As DNA, the CDR3 is TGTGCCAGCAGCTGGATCAGCGAATACAATGAGCAGTTCTTC.

The rearrangement joins TRBV6-5 to TRBJ1-1; D unclear. Germline V gene data show CDR1 as MNHEY and CDR2 as SVGAGI. The CDR3 length is 14 residues. V shed 2 bases and J shed 4 bases, with 11 bases lying between them. CDR3 protein: CASSYREKGTEAFF. In DNA form, the CDR3 reads TGTGCCAGCAGTTACAGGGAGAAGGGCACTGAAGCTTTCTTT.

The rearrangement joins TRBV15 to TRBJ1-3; D remains ambiguous. The CDR3 has 16 residues. Trimming removed 0 bases at V and 0 bases at J, with 9 bases between. Per germline, CDR1 LNHNV and CDR2 YYDKDF (reference sequence). The CDR3 sequence is CATSRDPWGSGNTIYF. The CDR3 DNA is TGTGCCACCAGCAGAGACCCGTGGGGCTCTGGAAACACCATATATTTT.

This clonotype was seen a few times. The CDR3 region is CAVARMTGDEQFF. The CDR3 DNA reads as TGTGCCGTCGCCAGGATGACAGGGGATGAGCAGTTCTTC. The chain recombines TRBV10-3 with TRBJ2-1; 8 bases line up with TRBD1. J gave up 8 bases and V 11 bases, and 11 bases lay outside the gene matches. The CDR3 length is 13 residues. The germline CDR1 and CDR2 sequences are ENHRY and SYGVKD.

This chain uses TRBV7-2 with TRBJ2-7; the match to TRBD1 covers 8 bases. The germline V gene encodes CDR1 SGHTA and CDR2 FQGNSA. V was clipped by 4 bases and J by 6 bases; unmatched bases: 5. CDR3 length: 13 residues. The CDR3 sequence is CASSSGTGLEQYF. In nucleotides, the CDR3 is TGTGCCAGCAGCTCCGGGACAGGTCTCGAGCAGTACTTC.

This chain links TRBV10-3 with TRBJ1-2; D remains ambiguous. The CDR3 covers 13 residues. Germline lookup yields CDR1 ENHRY and CDR2 SYGVKD. V was cut by 7 bases and J by 3 bases, with 12 bases left in between. CDR3 amino acids: CAINRNMDYGYTF. In DNA form, the CDR3 reads TGTGCCATCAATCGAAATATGGACTATGGCTACACCTTC.

The V and J genes are TRBV10-3 and TRBJ1-1; weak D call: TRBD1 (6 bases). V gave up 6 bases and J gave up 4 bases, with 12 bases separating them. The CDR3 totals 13 residues. CDR1 ENHRY and CDR2 SYGVKD come from the germline V gene. The CDR3 DNA reads as TGTGCCATCAGCGCACAGGGCGGCACTGAAGCTTTCTTT. Its translation: CAISAQGGTEAFF.

The chain couples TRBV5-6 to TRBJ1-1, with a tentative D call TRBD1 (6 bases). CDR3 length: 14 amino acids. Trimming stripped 3 bases from V and 1 base from J, with 10 bases between. CDR1 SGHDT and CDR2 YYEEEE come from the germline V gene. The CDR3 nucleotides are TGTGCCAGCAGCTACAGGGACGAGAACACTGAAGCTTTCTTT. It translates to CASSYRDENTEAFF.

This clonotype has more than one count but fewer than ten. This chain links TRBV19 with TRBJ2-2; TRBD2 might be the D (6 bases). Germline V CDR1 and CDR2: LNHDA, SQIVND (reference sequence). This CDR3 has 17 amino acids. The V end lost 5 bases, the J end lost 2 bases, and 18 bases lay between the germline ends. The chain's CDR3 is CASSRGFLLTNTGELFF. In DNA, the CDR3 is TGTGCCAGTAGTCGGGGGTTCCTCCTTACAAACACCGGGGAGCTGTTTTTT.

This clonotype has only a few counts. The chain is built from TRBV29-1 and TRBJ1-3, with D unclear. The germline CDR1 and CDR2 sequences are SQVTM and ANQGSEA. The CDR3 length is 14 residues. Trimming pared 8 bases from V and 0 bases from J, leaving 14 bases between. This CDR3 reads CSFQLTSSGNTIYF. CDR3 DNA: TGCAGCTTCCAACTTACAAGCTCTGGAAACACCATATATTTT.

This clonotype was observed once. The V and J genes are TRBV9 and TRBJ2-7; 14 nucleotides match TRBD2. This CDR3 spans 17 amino acids. V lost 0 bases, J lost 0 bases, and 2 bases stayed unmatched. Germline CDR1 and CDR2: SGDLS and YYNGEE. CDR3 residues: CASSVGTSGRSSYEQYF. DNA of the CDR3: TGTGCCAGCAGCGTAGGGACTAGCGGGAGGAGCTCCTACGAGCAGTACTTC. Filled out from reference TRBV9 and TRBJ2-7, the complete variable domain reads DSGVTQTPKHLITATGQRVTLRCSPRSGDLSVYWYQQSLDQGLQFLIQYYNGEERAKGNILERFSAQQFPDLHSELNLSSLELGDSALYFCASSVGTSGRSSYEQYFGPGTRLTVT.

The chain recombines TRBV20-1 with TRBJ2-5, with D perhaps TRBD1 or TRBD2 (5 bases each). CDR3 length equals 14 residues. Trimming took 5 bases from V and 3 from J, leaving 16 bases between them. Germline V gene lookup returns CDR1 DFQATT and CDR2 SNEGSKA (reference sequence). CDR3 in amino acids: CSASLSRGEETQYF. For the CDR3, the DNA is TGCAGTGCTTCCCTAAGTCGAGGGGAAGAGACCCAGTACTTC.

This clonotype was seen ten or more times. The genes are TRBV5-1 and TRBJ2-3, with TRBD1 identical over 7 bases. Germline CDR1 is SGHRS and CDR2 is YFSETQ. The V and J ends lost 4 bases and 4 bases, in that order; junction bases with no gene match: 9. The CDR3 is made up of 15 amino acids. CDR3 sequence (DNA): TGCGCCAGCAGCAGGCTCGACAGGGTTGCAGATACGCAGTATTTT. Its translation is CASSRLDRVADTQYF.

The sample holds one count of this clonotype. CDR3 sequence reads: CASSFRDPKNEQYF. CDR3 sequence (DNA): TGCGCCAGCAGCTTCCGGGACCCCAAGAACGAGCAGTACTTC. The rearrangement uses TRBV5-1 and TRBJ2-7; D is tentatively TRBD1 or TRBD2 (5 bases each). Trimming cost V 2 bases and J 5 bases, with 14 bases left between them. Germline CDR1 and CDR2: SGHRS and YFSETQ. The CDR3 extends over 14 amino acids.

The V gene is TRBV5-1, the J gene TRBJ2-1, with 11 bases matching TRBD2. Trimming cost V 3 bases and J 5 bases; bases outside gene matches: 7. The CDR3 runs to 16 residues. Germline CDR1 reads SGHRS; CDR2 reads YFSETQ. The CDR3 region has the DNA TGCGCCAGCAGCTCCGGACTAGCGGGTTTAAACAATGAGCAGTTCTTC. Its translation is CASSSGLAGLNNEQFF. The full variable domain, completed using reference TRBV5-1 and TRBJ2-1, is KAGVTQTPRYLIKTRGQQVTLSCSPISGHRSVSWYQQTPGQGLQFLFEYFSETQRNKGNFPGRFSGRQFSNSRSEMNVSTLELGDSALYLCASSSGLAGLNNEQFFGPGTRLTVL.

The V call is TRBV7-2, the J call TRBJ2-7, with D tentatively TRBD1 (6 bases). Trimming took 5 bases from V and 1 from J, leaving 15 bases between them. Per germline, CDR1 SGHTA and CDR2 FQGNSA. CDR3 length equals 15 residues. CDR3 DNA: TGTGCCAGCAGCCGAGTGACAGGCGAGTCCTACGAGCAGTACTTC. This translates into CASSRVTGESYEQYF.